Below, 2 T cell receptor beta chains from the same sample are listed, as sequenced in a study of T cell repertoires in cytomegalovirus infection. TCRdb itself ran the reads through MiXCR, one entry per CDR3 protein. The sample has fewer than 250,000 distinct CDR3 sequences; 22% are singletons. The material sequenced was CD8+ T cells from PBMCs. These receptors were taken from a human donor in good health (CMV status not recorded). Some clones in this sample may be carry-over from other donors' samples.

The chain is built from TRBV11-2 and TRBJ2-7, with D tentatively TRBD1 (6 bases). Germline CDR1 SGHAT, CDR2 FQNNGV. V lost 3 bases, J lost 3 bases, and 9 bases lay in between. This CDR3 comprises 13 residues. DNA for the CDR3: TGTGCCAGCAGCTTCGGACAGCTCTACGAGCAGTACTTC. Protein product: CASSFGQLYEQYF.

This clonotype was observed a few times. V and J are TRBV7-9 and TRBJ2-7; 11 nucleotides align to TRBD1. Per the germline V gene, CDR1 is SEHNR and CDR2 is FQNEAQ (reference sequence). CDR3 size: 15 residues. J gave up 4 bases and V 1 base, and 3 bases lay outside the gene matches. The chain's CDR3 is CASSLGDRGMYEQYF. Written as DNA, the CDR3 is TGTGCCAGCAGCTTAGGGGACAGGGGGATGTACGAGCAGTACTTC.